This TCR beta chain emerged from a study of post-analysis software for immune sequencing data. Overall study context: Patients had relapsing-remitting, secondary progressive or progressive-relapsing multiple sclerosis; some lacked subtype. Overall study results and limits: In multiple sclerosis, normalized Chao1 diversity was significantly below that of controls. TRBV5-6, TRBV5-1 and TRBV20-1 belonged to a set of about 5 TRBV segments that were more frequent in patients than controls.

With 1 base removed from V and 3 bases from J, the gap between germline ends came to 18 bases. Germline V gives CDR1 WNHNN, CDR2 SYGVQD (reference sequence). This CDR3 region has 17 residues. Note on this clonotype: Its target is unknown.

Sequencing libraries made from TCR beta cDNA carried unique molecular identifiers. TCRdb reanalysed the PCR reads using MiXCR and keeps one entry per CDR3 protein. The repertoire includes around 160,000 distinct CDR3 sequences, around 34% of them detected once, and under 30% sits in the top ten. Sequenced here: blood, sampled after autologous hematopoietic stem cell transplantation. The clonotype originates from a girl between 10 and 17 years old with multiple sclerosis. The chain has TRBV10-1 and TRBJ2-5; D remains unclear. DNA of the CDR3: TGCGCCAGCAGTGAGTTTCAAGGTTTATCCCAGAAAGAGACCCAGTACTTC. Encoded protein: CASSEFQGLSQKETQYF.